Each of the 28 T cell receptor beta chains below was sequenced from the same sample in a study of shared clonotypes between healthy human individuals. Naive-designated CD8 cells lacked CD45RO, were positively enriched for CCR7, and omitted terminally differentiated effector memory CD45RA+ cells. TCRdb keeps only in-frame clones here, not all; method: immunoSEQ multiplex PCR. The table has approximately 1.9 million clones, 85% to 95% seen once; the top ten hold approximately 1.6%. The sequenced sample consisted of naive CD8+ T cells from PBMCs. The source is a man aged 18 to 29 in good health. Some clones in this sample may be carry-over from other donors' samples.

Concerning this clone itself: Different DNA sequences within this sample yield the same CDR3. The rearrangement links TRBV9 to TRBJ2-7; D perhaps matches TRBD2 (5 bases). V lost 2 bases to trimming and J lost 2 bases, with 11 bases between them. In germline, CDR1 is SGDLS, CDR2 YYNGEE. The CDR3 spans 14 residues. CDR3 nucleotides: TGTGCCAGCAGCGTCGGACCTAGCCCCTACGAGCAGTACTTC. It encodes CASSVGPSPYEQYF.

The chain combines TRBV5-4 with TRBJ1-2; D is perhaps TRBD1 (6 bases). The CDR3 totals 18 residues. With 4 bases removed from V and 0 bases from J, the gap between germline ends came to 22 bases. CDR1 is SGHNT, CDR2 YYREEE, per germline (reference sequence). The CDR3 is CASSTPDSLTAPNYGYTF. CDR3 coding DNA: TGTGCCAGCAGCACTCCGGACAGCCTGACTGCGCCTAACTATGGCTACACCTTC.

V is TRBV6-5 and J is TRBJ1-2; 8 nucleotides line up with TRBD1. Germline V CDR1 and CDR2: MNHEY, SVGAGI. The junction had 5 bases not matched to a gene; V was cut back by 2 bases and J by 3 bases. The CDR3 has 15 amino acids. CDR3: CASSYTQTGDYGYTF. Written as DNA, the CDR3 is TGTGCCAGCAGTTACACACAGACAGGGGACTATGGCTACACCTTC.

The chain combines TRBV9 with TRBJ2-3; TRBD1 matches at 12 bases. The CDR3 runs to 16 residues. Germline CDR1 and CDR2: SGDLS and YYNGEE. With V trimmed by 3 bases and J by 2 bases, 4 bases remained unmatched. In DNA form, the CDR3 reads TGTGCCAGCAGCGCCCGGGACAGGGGGCTCACAGATACGCAGTATTTT. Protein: CASSARDRGLTDTQYF.

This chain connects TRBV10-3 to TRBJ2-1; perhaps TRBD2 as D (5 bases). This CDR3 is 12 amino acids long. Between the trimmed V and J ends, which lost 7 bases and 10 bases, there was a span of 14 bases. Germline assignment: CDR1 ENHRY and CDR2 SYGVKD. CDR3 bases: TGTGCCATCACCGACCCCACGGGGGAGCAGTTCTTC. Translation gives CAITDPTGEQFF.

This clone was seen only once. In nucleotides, the CDR3 is TGTGCCAGCAGTGAATATAAGACAGGGGGAACTGAAGCTTTCTTT. It yields the protein CASSEYKTGGTEAFF. This chain uses TRBV6-1 with TRBJ1-1; 9 bases are shared with TRBD1. The CDR3 contains 15 residues. V was clipped by 2 bases and J by 5 bases; unmatched bases: 6. Per germline, CDR1 MNHNS and CDR2 SASEGT.

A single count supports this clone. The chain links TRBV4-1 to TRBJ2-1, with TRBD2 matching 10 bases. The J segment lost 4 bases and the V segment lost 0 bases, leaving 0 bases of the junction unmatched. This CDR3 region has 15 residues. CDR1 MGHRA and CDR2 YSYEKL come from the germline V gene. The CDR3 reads CASSQETSGYNEQFF. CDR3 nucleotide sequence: TGCGCCAGCAGCCAAGAGACTAGCGGGTACAATGAGCAGTTCTTC.

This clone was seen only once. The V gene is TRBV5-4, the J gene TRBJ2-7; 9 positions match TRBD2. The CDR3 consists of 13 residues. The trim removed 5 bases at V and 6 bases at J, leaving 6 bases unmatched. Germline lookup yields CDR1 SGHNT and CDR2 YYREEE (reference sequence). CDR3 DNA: TGTGCCAGCAGTCTAGCGGGATTAAGCGAGCAGTACTTC. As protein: CASSLAGLSEQYF. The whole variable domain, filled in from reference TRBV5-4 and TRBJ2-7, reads ETGVTQSPTHLIKTRGQQVTLRCSSQSGHNTVSWYQQALGQGPQFIFQYYREEENGRGNFPPRFSGLQFPNYSSELNVNALELDDSALYLCASSLAGLSEQYFGPGTRLTVT.

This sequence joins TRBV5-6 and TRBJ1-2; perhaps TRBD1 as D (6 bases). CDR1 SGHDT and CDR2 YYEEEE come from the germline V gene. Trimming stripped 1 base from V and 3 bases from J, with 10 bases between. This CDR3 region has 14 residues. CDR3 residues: CASSLSTGYYGYTF. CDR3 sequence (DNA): TGTGCCAGCAGCTTGTCCACAGGGTACTATGGCTACACCTTC.

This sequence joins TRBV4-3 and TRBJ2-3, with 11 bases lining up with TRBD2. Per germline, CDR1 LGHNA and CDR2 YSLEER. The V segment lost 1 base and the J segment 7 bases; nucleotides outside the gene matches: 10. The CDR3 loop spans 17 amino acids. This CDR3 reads CASSQVATSGSRNTQYF. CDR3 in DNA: TGCGCCAGCAGCCAAGTGGCAACTAGCGGGAGTAGGAATACGCAGTATTTT.

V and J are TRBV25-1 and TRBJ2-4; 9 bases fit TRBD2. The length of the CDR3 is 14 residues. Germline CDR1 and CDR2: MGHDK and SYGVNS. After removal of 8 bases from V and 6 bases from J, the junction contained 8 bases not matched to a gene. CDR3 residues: CASRPSGIGNIQYF. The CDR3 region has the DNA TGTGCCAGCCGGCCTAGCGGGATCGGAAACATTCAGTACTTC.

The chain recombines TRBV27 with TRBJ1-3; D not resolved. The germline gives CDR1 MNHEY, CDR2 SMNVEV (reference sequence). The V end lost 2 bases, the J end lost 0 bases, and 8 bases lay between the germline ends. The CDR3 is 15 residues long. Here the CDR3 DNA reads TGTGCCAGCAGTTTAGACTCGGGCTCTGGAAACACCATATATTTT. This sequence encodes CASSLDSGSGNTIYF.

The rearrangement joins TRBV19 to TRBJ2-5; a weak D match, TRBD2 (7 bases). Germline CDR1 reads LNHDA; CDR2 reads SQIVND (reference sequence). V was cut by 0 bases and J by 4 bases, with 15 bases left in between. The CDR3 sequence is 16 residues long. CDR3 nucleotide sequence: TGTGCCAGTAGTATAGATCTGCGGGGGCCCACAGAGACCCAGTACTTC. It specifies CASSIDLRGPTETQYF.

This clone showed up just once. The CDR3 here is CASSGTGTPSSGANVLTF. CDR3 nucleotide sequence: TGTGCCAGCAGCGGCACCGGGACACCTAGCTCTGGGGCCAACGTCCTGACTTTC. This chain uses TRBV9 with TRBJ2-6; a weak D match, TRBD1 (6 bases). Trimming removed 3 bases at V and 0 bases at J, with 16 bases between. Germline V gene sequence: CDR1 SGDLS, CDR2 YYNGEE. CDR3 length: 18 amino acids.

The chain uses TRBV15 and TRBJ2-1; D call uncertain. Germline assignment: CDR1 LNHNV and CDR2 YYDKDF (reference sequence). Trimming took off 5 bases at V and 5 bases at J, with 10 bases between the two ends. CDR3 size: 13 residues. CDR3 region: CATSARLDNEQFF. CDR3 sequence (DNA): TGTGCCACCAGCGCTCGACTCGACAATGAGCAGTTCTTC.

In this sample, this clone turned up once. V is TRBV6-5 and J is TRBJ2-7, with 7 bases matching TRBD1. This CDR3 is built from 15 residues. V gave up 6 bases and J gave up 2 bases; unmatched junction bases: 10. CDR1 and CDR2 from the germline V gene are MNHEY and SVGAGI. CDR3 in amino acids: CASSRVRGLPYEQYF. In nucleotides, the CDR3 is TGTGCCAGCAGCCGAGTAAGGGGGCTCCCCTACGAGCAGTACTTC.

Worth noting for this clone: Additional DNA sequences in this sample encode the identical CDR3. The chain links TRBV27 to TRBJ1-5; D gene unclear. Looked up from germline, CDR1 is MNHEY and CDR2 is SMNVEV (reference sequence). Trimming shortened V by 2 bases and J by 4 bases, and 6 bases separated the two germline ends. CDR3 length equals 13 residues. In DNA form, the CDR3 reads TGTGCCAGCAGTTTAGCGATAAATCAGCCCCAGCATTTT. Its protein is CASSLAINQPQHF.

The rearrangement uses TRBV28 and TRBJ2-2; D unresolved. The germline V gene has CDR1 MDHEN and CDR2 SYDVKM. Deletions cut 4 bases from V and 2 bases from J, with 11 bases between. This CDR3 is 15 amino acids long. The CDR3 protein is CASSSFRTNTGELFF. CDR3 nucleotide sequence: TGTGCCAGCAGTTCTTTCAGAACTAACACCGGGGAGCTGTTTTTT. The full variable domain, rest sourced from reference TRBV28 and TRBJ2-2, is DVKVTQSSRYLVKRTGEKVFLECVQDMDHENMFWYRQDPGLGLRLIYFSYDVKMKEKGDIPEGYSVSREKKERFSLILESASTNQTSMYLCASSSFRTNTGELFFGEGSRLTVL.

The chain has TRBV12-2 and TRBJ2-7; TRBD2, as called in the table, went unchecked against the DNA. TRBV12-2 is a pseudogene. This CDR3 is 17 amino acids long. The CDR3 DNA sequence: TGTGCAAGTCGCCCCCGGGCTTTAGCGGGAGGGAACTACGAGCAGTACTTC. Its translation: CASRPRALAGGNYEQYF.

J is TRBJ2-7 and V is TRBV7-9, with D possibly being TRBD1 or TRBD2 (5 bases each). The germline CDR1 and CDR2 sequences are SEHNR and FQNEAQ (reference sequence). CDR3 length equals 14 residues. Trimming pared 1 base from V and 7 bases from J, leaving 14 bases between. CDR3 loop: CASSLDGTGMEQYF. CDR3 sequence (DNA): TGTGCCAGCAGCTTAGACGGGACGGGTATGGAGCAGTACTTC.

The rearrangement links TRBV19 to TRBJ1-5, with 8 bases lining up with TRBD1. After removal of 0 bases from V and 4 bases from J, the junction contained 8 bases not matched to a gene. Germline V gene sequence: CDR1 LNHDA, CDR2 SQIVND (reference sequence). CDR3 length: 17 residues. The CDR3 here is CASSIDPWTGINQPQHF. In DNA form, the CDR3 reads TGTGCCAGTAGTATAGATCCATGGACAGGGATAAATCAGCCCCAGCATTTT.

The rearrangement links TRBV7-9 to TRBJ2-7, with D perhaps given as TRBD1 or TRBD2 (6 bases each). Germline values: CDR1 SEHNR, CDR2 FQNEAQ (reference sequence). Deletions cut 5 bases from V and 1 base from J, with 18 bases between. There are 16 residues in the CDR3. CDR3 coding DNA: TGTGCCAGCAGCCCGGGGGCCGGGACACCTTCCTACGAGCAGTACTTC. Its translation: CASSPGAGTPSYEQYF.

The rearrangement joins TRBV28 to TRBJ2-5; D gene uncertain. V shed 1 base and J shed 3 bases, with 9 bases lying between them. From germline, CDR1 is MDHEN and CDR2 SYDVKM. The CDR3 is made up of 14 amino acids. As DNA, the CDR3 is TGTGCCAGCAGTTTATACGGGCAGGAAGAGACCCAGTACTTC. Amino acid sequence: CASSLYGQEETQYF.

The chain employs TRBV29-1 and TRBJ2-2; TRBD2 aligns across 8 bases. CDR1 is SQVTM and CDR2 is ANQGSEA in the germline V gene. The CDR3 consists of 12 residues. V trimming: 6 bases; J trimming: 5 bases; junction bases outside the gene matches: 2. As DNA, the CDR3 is TGCAGCGTGCGGGAGGAAACCGGGGAGCTGTTTTTT. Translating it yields CSVREETGELFF.

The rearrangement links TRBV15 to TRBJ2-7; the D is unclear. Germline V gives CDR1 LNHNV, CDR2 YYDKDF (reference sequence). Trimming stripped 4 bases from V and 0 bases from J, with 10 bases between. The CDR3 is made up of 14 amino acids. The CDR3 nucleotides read TGTGCCACCAGCAAGGACGCGAGCTCCTACGAGCAGTACTTC. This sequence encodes CATSKDASSYEQYF.

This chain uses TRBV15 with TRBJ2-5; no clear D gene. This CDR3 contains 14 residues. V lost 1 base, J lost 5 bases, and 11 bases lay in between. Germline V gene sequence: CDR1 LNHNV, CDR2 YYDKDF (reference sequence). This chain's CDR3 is CATSRAEVLETQYF. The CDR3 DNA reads TGTGCCACCAGCAGAGCAGAGGTACTTGAGACCCAGTACTTC.

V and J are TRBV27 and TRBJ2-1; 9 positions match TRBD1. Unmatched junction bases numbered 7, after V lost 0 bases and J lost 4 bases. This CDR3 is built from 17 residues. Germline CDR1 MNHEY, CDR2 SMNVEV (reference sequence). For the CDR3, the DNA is TGTGCCAGCAGTTTATCCCCCGGGACAGGGATGTACAATGAGCAGTTCTTC. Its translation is CASSLSPGTGMYNEQFF.

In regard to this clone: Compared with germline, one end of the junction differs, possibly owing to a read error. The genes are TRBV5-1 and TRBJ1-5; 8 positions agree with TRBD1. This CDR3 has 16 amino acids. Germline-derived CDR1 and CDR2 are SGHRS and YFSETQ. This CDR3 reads CASSGWTTGGNQPQHF. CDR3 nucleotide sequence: TGTGCCAGCAGCGGGTGGACGACAGGGGGCAATCAGCCCCAGCATTTT.